These T cell receptor beta chains were read from a single sample in a study of T cell therapy after organ transplantation. Which antigens these TCRs recognize remains unknown. Data came from immunoSEQ multiplex PCR; TCRdb stores just in-frame clones and leaves some out. The data show about 48,000 clones, about 94% seen once. The specimen was CD8+ T cells from blood, collected before autologous CMV-specific T cell therapy. The source is a human patient who had received a solid organ transplant and had CMV disease. CDR3s include the opening cysteine and the closing phenylalanine or tryptophan. The order of the fields is V gene, clone size, J gene, D gene, CDR3 protein, CDR3 DNA. The D gene is left open where the match is weak. A row's size may be missing; if present it is once, few, many or a size class.

V gene: TRBV25-1
clone size: .
J gene: TRBJ2-7
D gene: .
CDR3 protein: CASSEGTGASLEQYF
CDR3 DNA: TGTGCCAGCAGTGAAGGAACGGGCGCCAGCCTCGAGCAGTACTTC

V gene: TRBV27
clone size: .
J gene: TRBJ2-5
D gene: .
CDR3 protein: CASSRRGPETQYF
CDR3 DNA: TGTGCCAGCAGTAGGCGGGGGCCGGAGACCCAGTACTTC

V gene: TRBV7-8
clone size: .
J gene: TRBJ2-7
D gene: TRBD1
CDR3 protein: CASRTGISYEQYF
CDR3 DNA: TGTGCCAGCAGGACAGGGATTTCCTACGAGCAGTACTTC

V gene: TRBV2
clone size: .
J gene: TRBJ2-7
D gene: .
CDR3 protein: CASTENWDEQYF
CDR3 DNA: TGTGCCAGCACCGAAAATTGGGACGAGCAGTACTTC

V gene: TRBV6-5
clone size: .
J gene: TRBJ2-7
D gene: .
CDR3 protein: CASSYTGRSYEQYF
CDR3 DNA: TGTGCCAGCAGTTACACTGGACGCTCCTACGAGCAGTACTTC

V gene: TRBV27
clone size: once
J gene: TRBJ2-7
D gene: .
CDR3 protein: CASSLMDYEQYF
CDR3 DNA: TGTGCCAGCAGTTTGATGGACTACGAGCAGTACTTC

V gene: TRBV13
clone size: .
J gene: TRBJ1-1
D gene: TRBD1
CDR3 protein: CASSGTGGAGTEAFF
CDR3 DNA: TGTGCCAGCAGCGGCACAGGGGGCGCGGGTACTGAAGCTTTCTTT

V gene: TRBV28
clone size: .
J gene: TRBJ2-5
D gene: TRBD1
CDR3 protein: CASSDPGQQETQYF
CDR3 DNA: TGTGCCAGCAGTGATCCGGGACAGCAAGAGACCCAGTACTTC

V gene: TRBV11-2
clone size: .
J gene: TRBJ2-3
D gene: .
CDR3 protein: CASSLAGTTTDTQYF
CDR3 DNA: TGTGCCAGCAGCTTAGCCGGGACAACGACAGATACGCAGTATTTT

V gene: TRBV11-2
clone size: .
J gene: TRBJ2-3
D gene: .
CDR3 protein: CASSLLQDTQYF
CDR3 DNA: TGTGCCAGCAGCCTCCTTCAAGATACGCAGTATTTT